Sequencing of this T cell receptor beta chain was carried out in a study of cytomegalovirus exposure and HLA in healthy donors. Concerning this clone: What it binds is unknown.

This CDR3 comprises 14 residues. With 5 bases removed from V and 5 bases from J, the gap between germline ends came to 12 bases. The germline gives CDR1 MNHNS, CDR2 SASEGT. Libraries were prepared by immunoSEQ multiplex PCR; TCRdb keeps only in-frame clonotypes and omits some of them. The sample carries about 110,000 clones, around 82% recorded once. The study, taken as a whole, reports: Most TCR sequences were seen very rarely across donors, but some public TCRs occurred in many. In vitro, three CMV-associated chains proved specific for CMV antigens.

This chain connects TRBV6-1 to TRBJ1-4; D ambiguous. Material: PBMCs. This clonotype was sampled from a woman younger than 30 in good health and CMV-seronegative. The CDR3 region is CASSHGETNEKLFF. CDR3 in DNA: TGTGCCAGCAGTCACGGGGAAACCAATGAAAAACTGTTTTTT.